These 29 T cell receptor beta chains share one sample of origin, sequenced in a study of T-cell memory formation after mild COVID-19. One entry per CDR3 protein, called by TCRdb with MiXCR from the 5' RACE reads. The sample carries approximately 240,000 distinct CDR3 sequences, 16% recorded once. Sequencing input: PBMCs or a T cell subset sorted from them (not recorded which). All receptors come from a man aged 18 to 35 who had mild COVID-19 (a few samples of this study predate the infection). Cell type and time point are not known.

This clonotype was observed a handful of times. The chain combines TRBV11-2 with TRBJ2-4, with no clear D. Germline values: CDR1 SGHAT, CDR2 FQNNGV. The CDR3 covers 11 residues. With 3 bases removed from V and 12 bases from J, the gap between germline ends came to 9 bases. CDR3 protein: CASSFPGPQYF. CDR3 nucleotides: TGTGCCAGCAGCTTCCCCGGACCTCAGTACTTC.

Here the CDR3 reads CASSEDGLAKNIQYF. The CDR3 region has the DNA TGTGCCAGCAGTGAAGACGGACTAGCCAAAAACATTCAGTACTTC. The J gene is TRBJ2-4, the V gene TRBV6-2 or TRBV6-3; possible D gene TRBD2, 5 bases. CDR1 is MNHEY, CDR2 SVGEGT, per germline. The CDR3 runs 15 residues. The V end was cut by 5 bases, the J end by 0 bases, with 11 bases between.

The chain employs TRBV7-9 and TRBJ1-2; D remains unclear. Germline V gives CDR1 SEHNR, CDR2 FQNEAQ (reference sequence). This CDR3 has 14 amino acids. With 3 bases removed from V and 6 bases from J, the gap between germline ends came to 14 bases. The CDR3 region has the DNA TGTGCCAGCAGCTTTGCGGGGATTCGGGATGGCTACACCTTC. Translation gives CASSFAGIRDGYTF.

The CDR3 coding sequence is TGTGCCAGCAGCTTAGCCTGGACAGGGGGAGAGACCCAGTACTTC. Its protein product is CASSLAWTGGETQYF. The chain couples TRBV11-2 to TRBJ2-5; TRBD1 aligns across 10 bases. V dropped 1 base and J dropped 4; count of bases not matched to a gene: 3. The CDR3 contains 15 residues. Germline V gene lookup returns CDR1 SGHAT and CDR2 FQNNGV.

This clonotype was seen a few times. The chain carries TRBV5-1 and TRBJ2-2; 8 bases fit TRBD1. From germline, CDR1 is SGHRS and CDR2 YFSETQ. V dropped 5 bases and J dropped 0; count of bases not matched to a gene: 3. This CDR3 has 15 amino acids. The CDR3 nucleotides read TGCGCCAGCAGGACACAGGGGGCGAACACCGGGGAGCTGTTTTTT. Its translation is CASRTQGANTGELFF.

This clonotype has only a few counts. This chain joins TRBV27 and TRBJ2-5; 10 bases fit TRBD2. The CDR3 totals 15 residues. In germline, CDR1 is MNHEY, CDR2 SMNVEV (reference sequence). The V gene end was trimmed by 3 bases and the J gene end by 3 bases; junction bases not matched to a gene: 4. The CDR3 bases are TGTGCCAGCAGTTTCGGGACTAGCGCAAAAGAGACCCAGTACTTC. Protein: CASSFGTSAKETQYF.

The rearrangement links TRBV9 to TRBJ1-3; D is undetermined. CDR3 length equals 17 residues. V shed 4 bases and J shed 0 bases, with 17 bases lying between them. Looked up from germline, CDR1 is SGDLS and CDR2 is YYNGEE. The CDR3 here is CASSPRGFVLSGNTIYF. CDR3 bases: TGTGCCAGCAGCCCCCGTGGTTTTGTCCTCTCTGGAAACACCATATATTTT.

This clonotype was observed many times. The V call is TRBV12-3 or TRBV12-4, the J call TRBJ1-3; perhaps TRBD1 as D (5 bases). The germline V and J ends were trimmed by 6 bases and 4 bases, with 10 bases remaining between them. This CDR3 spans 13 amino acids. The DNA of the CDR3 is TGTGCCAGCAGCCAGGGAACGGGAAACACCATATATTTT. Residues: CASSQGTGNTIYF.

This clonotype was seen a handful of times. The chain has TRBV11-2 and TRBJ1-1; D perhaps matches TRBD1 (6 bases). Trimming pared 3 bases from V and 9 bases from J, leaving 17 bases between. The CDR3 length is 14 residues. CDR1 SGHAT and CDR2 FQNNGV come from the germline V gene. CDR3 in amino acids: CASSFQGIRFKAFF. CDR3 DNA: TGTGCCAGCAGCTTCCAGGGGATAAGATTCAAAGCTTTCTTT.

The CDR3 protein is CASSSRGQSYNEQFF. The CDR3, as DNA: TGTGCCAGCAGCAGTAGGGGGCAATCCTACAATGAGCAGTTCTTC. J is TRBJ2-1 and V is TRBV11-2; 7 nucleotides align to TRBD1. V gave up 5 bases and J gave up 1 base; unmatched junction bases: 5. The germline V gene encodes CDR1 SGHAT and CDR2 FQNNGV. The CDR3 consists of 15 residues.

This clonotype was seen only a few times. The V gene is TRBV12-3 or TRBV12-4, the J gene TRBJ2-1, with 9 bases fitting TRBD2. V gave up 2 bases and J gave up 8 bases; unmatched junction bases: 10. This CDR3 is 16 amino acids long. The CDR3 bases are TGTGCCAGCAGTTTATGGGTAGCGGGGGATAACGATGAGCAGTTCTTC. The encoded protein is CASSLWVAGDNDEQFF.

This clonotype was counted at least ten times. The chain couples TRBV6-2 or TRBV6-3 to TRBJ1-2; no reliable D call. The CDR3 consists of 16 residues. Germline CDR1 reads MNHEY; CDR2 reads SVGEGT. V was pared by 2 bases and J by 2 bases, with 15 bases between. This chain's CDR3 is CASSYMLPRFNYGYTF. CDR3 coding DNA: TGTGCCAGCAGTTACATGTTGCCGAGATTCAACTATGGCTACACCTTC.

This clonotype was seen repeatedly, ten times or more. This chain joins TRBV5-1 and TRBJ2-1; 7 positions match TRBD2. Germline values: CDR1 SGHRS, CDR2 YFSETQ. The J segment lost 5 bases and the V segment lost 0 bases, leaving 5 bases of the junction unmatched. The CDR3 contains 15 residues. The CDR3, as DNA: TGCGCCAGCAGCTTGGCCTGGGGGGGTAACAATGAGCAGTTCTTC. Its translation is CASSLAWGGNNEQFF.

CDR3: CASRAGRGKETQYF. The DNA of the CDR3 is TGTGCCAGCAGGGCGGGGCGGGGGAAGGAGACCCAGTACTTC. The rearrangement joins TRBV7-2 to TRBJ2-5; 7 bases map to TRBD2. There are 14 residues in the CDR3. V gave up 6 bases and J gave up 5 bases; unmatched junction bases: 9. The germline V gene encodes CDR1 SGHTA and CDR2 FQGNSA.

This clonotype appeared a few times. This chain links TRBV7-2 with TRBJ2-3, with 12 bases identical to TRBD2. The CDR3 sequence is 19 residues long. V lost 2 bases to trimming and J lost 6 bases; unmatched junction nucleotides: 15. Germline CDR1 reads SGHTA; CDR2 reads FQGNSA. This CDR3 reads CASSLIHRLAGGLSDTQYF. CDR3 DNA sequence: TGTGCCAGCAGCTTAATCCATCGGCTAGCGGGGGGGCTCTCCGATACGCAGTATTTT.

The chain carries TRBV6-5 and TRBJ2-1; D tentatively reads TRBD1 or TRBD2 (5 bases each). The CDR3 loop spans 15 amino acids. CDR1 and CDR2 (germline): MNHEY, SVGAGI. Trimming pared 4 bases from V and 4 bases from J, leaving 14 bases between. The CDR3 reads CASSSPWDQYNEQFF. The CDR3, as DNA: TGTGCCAGCAGTTCCCCCTGGGACCAATACAATGAGCAGTTCTTC.

The J gene is TRBJ2-1, the V gene TRBV6-6; 7 bases match TRBD2. This CDR3 contains 14 residues. The V and J ends lost 8 bases and 4 bases, in that order; junction bases with no gene match: 8. Looked up from germline, CDR1 is MNHNY and CDR2 is SVGAGI (reference sequence). In DNA form, the CDR3 reads TGTGCCAGCGCCTGGGGGGGGGGATACAATGAGCAGTTCTTC. It codes for CASAWGGGYNEQFF.

V is TRBV4-3 and J is TRBJ1-6, with D possibly matching TRBD1 (6 bases). This CDR3 is built from 16 residues. CDR1 and CDR2 from the germline V gene are LGHNA and YSLEER. V lost 6 bases and J 7 bases, leaving 19 bases between the germline ends. CDR3 amino acids: CASRWTTGTTNSPLHF. The CDR3 DNA reads TGCGCCAGCAGATGGACAACCGGGACAACCAATTCACCCCTCCACTTT.

This clonotype has a handful of counts. This chain uses TRBV7-2 with TRBJ1-2; D not resolved. The V end was cut by 4 bases, the J end by 10 bases, with 13 bases between. Per the germline V gene, CDR1 is SGHTA and CDR2 is FQGNSA. The CDR3 runs 12 residues. CDR3 sequence: CASSSPPSIYTF. As DNA, the CDR3 is TGTGCCAGCAGCTCCCCGCCATCTATCTACACCTTC.

This clonotype occurred many times. This rearrangement joins TRBV3-1 to TRBJ2-5; either TRBD1 or TRBD2 may supply D (5 bases each). CDR1 is LGHDT and CDR2 is YNNKEL in the germline V gene (reference sequence). V lost 5 bases to trimming and J lost 2 bases, with 12 bases between them. There are 14 residues in the CDR3. The CDR3 bases are TGTGCCAGCAGCGCCGGGACGCATCAAGAGACCCAGTACTTC. Translated: CASSAGTHQETQYF.

The V call is TRBV7-9, the J call TRBJ1-4; maybe TRBD1 (6 bases). V gave up 5 bases and J gave up 11 bases, with 12 bases separating them. The germline V gene has CDR1 SEHNR and CDR2 FQNEAQ (reference sequence). This CDR3 has 12 residues. For the CDR3, the DNA is TGTGCCAGCAGCCCCGAGGGGGGGAAACTGTTTTTT. This translates into CASSPEGGKLFF. Based on the CDR3 plus reference TRBV7-9 and TRBJ1-4, the full variable domain is DTGVSQNPRHKITKRGQNVTFRCDPISEHNRLYWYRQTLGQGPEFLTYFQNEAQLEKSRLLSDRFSAERPKGSFSTLEIQRTEQGDSAMYLCASSPEGGKLFFGSGTQLSVL.

V and J are TRBV12-3 or TRBV12-4 and TRBJ2-2; D might be TRBD2 (5 bases). Trimming shortened V by 7 bases and J by 7 bases, and 19 bases separated the two germline ends. CDR3 size: 15 residues. The CDR3 loop reads CASMTPDFGFGELFF. The CDR3 DNA reads as TGTGCCAGCATGACCCCGGACTTCGGGTTCGGGGAGCTGTTTTTT.

As DNA, the CDR3 is TGCGCCAGCAGGGGGATGGACCTTCAAGAGACCCAGTACTTC. This translates into CASRGMDLQETQYF. The chain has TRBV5-1 and TRBJ2-5; no clear D. There are 14 residues in the CDR3. Between the trimmed V and J ends, which lost 5 bases and 2 bases, there was a span of 13 bases. CDR1 is SGHRS, CDR2 YFSETQ, per germline.

This clonotype was observed a single time. The chain uses TRBV24-1 and TRBJ2-5, with 11 bases that match TRBD2. Germline-derived CDR1 and CDR2 are KGHDR and SFDVKD. The V gene end was trimmed by 6 bases and the J gene end by 2 bases; junction bases not matched to a gene: 4. This CDR3 contains 15 residues. In DNA form, the CDR3 reads TGTGCCACCAGTCCCGGGACTAGCGGACAAGAGACCCAGTACTTC. This encodes CATSPGTSGQETQYF.

The chain carries TRBV3-1 and TRBJ1-2; 9 positions match TRBD1. This CDR3 spans 14 amino acids. J lost 7 bases, V lost 4 bases, and 7 bases had no gene match. Per germline, CDR1 LGHDT and CDR2 YNNKEL (reference sequence). The CDR3 DNA is TGTGCCAGCAGCCTTGACAGGGGGATGAGTGGCTACACCTTC. Protein: CASSLDRGMSGYTF.

The DNA of the CDR3 is TGTGCCAGCAGCCCACGGCAGGGTAGCAATCAGCCCCAGCATTTT. Translation gives CASSPRQGSNQPQHF. The chain uses TRBV6-2 or TRBV6-3 and TRBJ1-5; D perhaps matches TRBD1 (5 bases). CDR3 size: 15 residues. The germline V gene encodes CDR1 MNHEY and CDR2 SVGEGT. The germline V and J ends were trimmed by 6 bases and 0 bases, with 12 bases remaining between them.

The chain employs TRBV21-1 and TRBJ1-4. TRBV21-1 is labeled a pseudogene. This CDR3 is built from 12 residues. CDR3 protein: CASSKWQEKLFF. DNA of the CDR3: TGTGCCAGCAGCAAATGGCAAGAAAAACTGTTTTTT.

This clonotype was seen more than once but under ten times. This chain connects TRBV5-1 to TRBJ1-2; D is perhaps TRBD1 (5 bases). The CDR3 contains 13 residues. Germline V gene data show CDR1 as SGHRS and CDR2 as YFSETQ. Trimming removed 6 bases at V and 5 bases at J, with 14 bases between. The CDR3 sequence is CASNPDSGYGYTF. The CDR3 region has the DNA TGCGCCAGCAACCCAGACAGCGGGTATGGCTACACCTTC.

The V gene is TRBV12-3 or TRBV12-4, the J gene TRBJ1-3; the D gene is possibly TRBD1 (5 bases). V lost 5 bases and J 0 bases, leaving 14 bases between the germline ends. CDR3 size: 16 residues. The CDR3 spells CASSRDSPPSGNTIYF. CDR3 DNA sequence: TGTGCCAGCAGTCGGGACTCGCCACCCTCTGGAAACACCATATATTTT.